The table lists the clone carrying this TCR beta chain with a count of one. The data stem from a study of blood T cell repertoires in COVID-19. Overall study: Samples of COVID-19 (acute and convalescent) were obtained from the United States, Italy and Spain. The analysed material was cDNA or gDNA that came from T cells, B-cell-depleted T cells, or PBMCs.

The CDR3 is made up of 16 amino acids. V was trimmed by 5 bases and J by 3 bases, leaving 14 bases between them. CDR1 is MNHEY, CDR2 SMNVEV, per germline (reference sequence). In the study's own analysis: Amplifying reference gene primers gave estimates of nucleated cell counts. Clones were read by immunoSEQ multiplex PCR, and TCRdb kept only the in-frame ones, dropping some. For V, J and clone size, that table is used; D and trimming come from the DNA. This sample has approximately 73,000 clones, with approximately 89% found just once. The receptor was derived from a woman in her sixties with acute or convalescent COVID-19. This chain uses TRBV27 with TRBJ1-6; D not resolved. The specimen sequenced was peripheral blood. This CDR3 is CASSPHEVNYNSPLHF. The CDR3 bases are TGTGCCAGCAGTCCCCACGAGGTCAACTATAATTCACCCCTCCACTTT.